The clone carrying this T cell receptor beta chain has a single count. Its target is unknown. This sample was included in a study of T cell responses to AZD1222 COVID-19 vaccine. Study-level background: Whether given at about 4 or about 12 weeks, second doses were pooled.

Study-level points and caveats: Targeting of unmutated variant regions was reportedly seen in nearly half of spike-specific TCRs. The study found Spike-specific TCR breadth and depth rose after two AZD1222 doses. Repertoires in all cases were sampled only once the peak T cell response had passed.

Using immunoSEQ multiplex PCR, the repertoire was profiled, and TCRdb retains in-frame clones only, with some absent. The profile shows tens of thousands of clones, roughly 88% of them singletons. The CDR3 covers 20 residues. With V trimmed by 1 base and J by 4 bases, 19 bases remained unmatched. Germline V gives CDR1 LGHNA, CDR2 YSLEER. The sequences come from peripheral blood, collected on day 0 of AZD1222 vaccination. The sequence was obtained from an adult in good health. The chain has TRBV4-3 and TRBJ1-1; 9 bases match TRBD1. CDR3 sequence (DNA): TGCGCCAGCAGCCAAGCCTACGGAACAGGGGGCGCAGGGCGGGTCACTGAAGCTTTCTTT. Residues: CASSQAYGTGGAGRVTEAFF.